A single T cell receptor beta chain is shown here with its context. The antigen is undetermined. This sample is part of a study of cytomegalovirus exposure and HLA in healthy donors. Overall study: The approximately 120 validation repertoires matched the roughly 630 first-cohort repertoires in platform, a later analysis reported.

Looked up from germline, CDR1 is MGHDK and CDR2 is SYGVNS. The ends lost 4 bases at V and 6 bases at J; junction bases unmatched: 10. This CDR3 spans 16 amino acids. Produced via immunoSEQ multiplex PCR; TCRdb's table is partial and in-frame only. Among about 60,000 clones, approximately 96% were seen once, and the ten largest hold approximately 0.9%. General study points: Reports indicated that the classifier achieved high specificity and sensitivity in diagnosing cytomegalovirus status. Most TCR sequences were rare, but some public TCRs occurred in many donors. Some TCR beta chains (roughly 150 of them) were listed as cytomegalovirus-associated.

Sequenced material: PBMCs. V and J are TRBV25-1 and TRBJ2-2, with 8 bases fitting TRBD1. The receptor was derived from a man between 18 and 29 years old in good health and CMV-seronegative. Here the CDR3 reads CASSALRGQGAGELFF. The CDR3, as DNA: TGTGCCAGCAGTGCCCTCCGCGGACAGGGTGCCGGGGAGCTGTTTTTT.